The 6 T cell receptor beta chains listed next were all sequenced from one sample in a study of shared clonotypes between healthy human individuals. As defined, naive CD8 cells were CD45RO-negative and positively selected for CCR7, with terminally differentiated effector memory CD45RA+ cells excluded. The table came from immunoSEQ multiplex PCR; TCRdb's copy has only in-frame clones and leaves some out. The sample lists fewer than 1 million clones, 96% occurring once. The sequenced sample was naive CD8+ T cells sorted from blood. These receptors were collected from a man aged 25 to 40 in good health.

The chain links TRBV6-5 to TRBJ2-1; TRBD2 aligns across 7 bases. Germline assignment: CDR1 MNHEY and CDR2 SVGAGI. CDR3 length: 16 residues. The trim removed 0 bases at V and 0 bases at J, leaving 2 bases unmatched. The CDR3 is CASSYSSGISYNEQFF. DNA for the CDR3: TGTGCCAGCAGTTACTCAAGCGGGATCTCCTACAATGAGCAGTTCTTC.

In its sample, this clone was seen once. This chain connects TRBV29-1 to TRBJ2-7; the D gene could be TRBD1 or TRBD2 (6 bases each). This CDR3 spans 14 amino acids. V was trimmed by 6 bases and J by 2 bases, leaving 17 bases between them. Germline CDR1 and CDR2: SQVTM and ANQGSEA. CDR3: CSVLARGTPYEQYF. For the CDR3, the DNA is TGCAGCGTCCTGGCCCGGGGGACACCCTACGAGCAGTACTTC.

The chain is built from TRBV10-2 and TRBJ1-1; D not certain. Trimming cost V 2 bases and J 8 bases, with 15 bases left between them. This CDR3 spans 14 amino acids. CDR1 is WSHSY, CDR2 SAAADI, per germline. The CDR3 DNA sequence: TGCGCCAGCAGTGAGGCGAGGGTGCGGGAAGAAGCTTTCTTT. Encoded protein: CASSEARVREEAFF.

This sequence joins TRBV11-2 and TRBJ2-7; 8 bases agree with TRBD2. The junction had 7 bases not matched to a gene; V was cut back by 3 bases and J by 3 bases. Germline V lookup: CDR1 SGHAT, CDR2 FQNNGV. The CDR3 extends over 15 amino acids. The CDR3 DNA is TGTGCCAGCAGCTTTCGAACGGGACTAGTCTACGAGCAGTACTTC. This translates into CASSFRTGLVYEQYF.

The chain uses TRBV5-1 and TRBJ2-7, with D maybe TRBD2 (6 bases). Looked up from germline, CDR1 is SGHRS and CDR2 is YFSETQ. With 4 bases removed from V and 0 bases from J, the gap between germline ends came to 14 bases. This CDR3 contains 15 residues. The CDR3 here is CASSGDSFTSYEQYF. The CDR3 DNA reads as TGCGCCAGCAGCGGGGACTCATTTACCTCCTACGAGCAGTACTTC.

The V and J genes are TRBV6-5 and TRBJ2-1; D unresolved. CDR1 and CDR2 from the germline V gene are MNHEY and SVGAGI. This CDR3 comprises 16 residues. The germline V and J ends were trimmed by 4 bases and 0 bases, with 13 bases remaining between them. CDR3 in DNA: TGTGCCAGCAGTTTGGAAGTAACAAGCTCCTACAATGAGCAGTTCTTC. It specifies CASSLEVTSSYNEQFF.